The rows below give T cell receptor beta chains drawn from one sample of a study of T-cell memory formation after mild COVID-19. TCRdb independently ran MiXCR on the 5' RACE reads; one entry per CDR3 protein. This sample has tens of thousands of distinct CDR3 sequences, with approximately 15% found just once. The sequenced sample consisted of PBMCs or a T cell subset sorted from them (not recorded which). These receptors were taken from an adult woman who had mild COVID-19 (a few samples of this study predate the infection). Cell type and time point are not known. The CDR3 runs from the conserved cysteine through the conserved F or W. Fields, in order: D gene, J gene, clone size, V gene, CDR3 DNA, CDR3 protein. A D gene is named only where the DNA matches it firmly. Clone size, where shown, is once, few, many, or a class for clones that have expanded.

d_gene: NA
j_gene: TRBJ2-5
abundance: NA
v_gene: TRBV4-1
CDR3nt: TGCGCCAGCAGCCAGGGGGTGACGTGGTATCCAGAGACCCAGTACTTC
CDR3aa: CASSQGVTWYPETQYF

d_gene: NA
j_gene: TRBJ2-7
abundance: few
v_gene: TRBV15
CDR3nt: TGTGCCACCAGCAGAGATTCGCAGGCAACCTACGAGCAGTACTTC
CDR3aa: CATSRDSQATYEQYF

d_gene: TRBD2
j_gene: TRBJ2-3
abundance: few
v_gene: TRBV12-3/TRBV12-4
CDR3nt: TGTGCCAGCAGTCCCCTACACCCGGGACTAGCAGTAGATACGCAGTATTTT
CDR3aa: CASSPLHPGLAVDTQYF

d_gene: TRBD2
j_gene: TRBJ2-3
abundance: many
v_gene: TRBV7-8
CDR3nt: TGTGCCAGCAGCTTAAAAGAGGATAGCGGGGCTAGCACAGATACGCAGTATTTT
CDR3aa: CASSLKEDSGASTDTQYF

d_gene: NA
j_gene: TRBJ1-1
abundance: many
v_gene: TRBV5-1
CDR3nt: TGCGCCAGCACCCCCGGGGTAGGCACTGAAGCTTTCTTT
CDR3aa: CASTPGVGTEAFF

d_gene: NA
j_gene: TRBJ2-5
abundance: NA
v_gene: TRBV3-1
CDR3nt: TGTGCCAGCAGCGGTGGGACTGTGATGTTCGAGACCAAGTACTTC
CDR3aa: CASSGGTVMFETKYF

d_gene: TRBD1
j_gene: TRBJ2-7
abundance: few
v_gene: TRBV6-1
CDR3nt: TGTGCCAGCAGATCGGACAGGGGAGGCGACGAGCAGTACTTC
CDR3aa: CASRSDRGGDEQYF

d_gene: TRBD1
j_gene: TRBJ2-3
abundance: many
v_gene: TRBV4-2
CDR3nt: TGTGCCAGCAGCTCCCAACCTATAGGACAGGGTACAGATACGCAGTATTTT
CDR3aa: CASSSQPIGQGTDTQYF

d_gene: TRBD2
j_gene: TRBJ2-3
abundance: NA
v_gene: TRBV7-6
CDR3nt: TGTGCCAGCAGCTTAAGCGGGACTAGCACAGATACGCAGTATTTT
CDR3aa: CASSLSGTSTDTQYF

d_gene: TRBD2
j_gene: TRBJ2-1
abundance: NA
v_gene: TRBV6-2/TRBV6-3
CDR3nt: TGTGCCAGCAGTTACTCCCGGACTAGCGGGAGGGGGTCGGTGGATGAGCAGTTCTTC
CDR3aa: CASSYSRTSGRGSVDEQFF

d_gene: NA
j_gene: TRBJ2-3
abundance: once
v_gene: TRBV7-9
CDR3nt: TGTGCCAGCAGCTTACTGACACTCGTTTACACAGATACGCAGTATTTT
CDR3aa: CASSLLTLVYTDTQYF

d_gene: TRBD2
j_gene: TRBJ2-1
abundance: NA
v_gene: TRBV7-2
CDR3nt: TGTGCCAGCAGCCCGGGGATGGCGGGGGGTGAGCAGTTCTTC
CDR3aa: CASSPGMAGGEQFF

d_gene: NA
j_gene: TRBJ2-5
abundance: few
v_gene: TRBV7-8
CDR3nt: TGTGCCAGCAGCTTAGGGTTTCGACTAGAGGAGACCCAGTACTTC
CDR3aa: CASSLGFRLEETQYF

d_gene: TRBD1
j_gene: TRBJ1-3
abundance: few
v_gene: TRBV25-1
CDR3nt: TGTGCCAGAAGGGACAGCCACCCTGGAAACACCATATATTTT
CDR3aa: CARRDSHPGNTIYF

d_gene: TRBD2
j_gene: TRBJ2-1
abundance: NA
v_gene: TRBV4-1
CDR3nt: TGCGCCAGCAGCCTGGGACTAGCCGGTGAGCAGTTCTTC
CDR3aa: CASSLGLAGEQFF

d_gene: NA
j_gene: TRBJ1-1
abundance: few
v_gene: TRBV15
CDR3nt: TGTGCCACCAGCAGAGATTGGGGGTCGGACACTGAAGCTTTCTTT
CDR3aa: CATSRDWGSDTEAFF

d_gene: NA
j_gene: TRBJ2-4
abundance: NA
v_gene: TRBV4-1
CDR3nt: TGCGCCAGCAGCCAAGTAAGCTTAGGGCCAGTAAACATTCAGTACTTC
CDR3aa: CASSQVSLGPVNIQYF

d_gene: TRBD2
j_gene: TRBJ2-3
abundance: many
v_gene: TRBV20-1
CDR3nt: TGCAGTGCTTCCGGGACTAGCGATTACTCCACTAGCACAGATACGCAGTATTTT
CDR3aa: CSASGTSDYSTSTDTQYF

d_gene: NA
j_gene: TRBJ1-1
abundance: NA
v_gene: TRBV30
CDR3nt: TGTGCCTGGAGCCGGGAGGGAATGAACACTGAAGCTTTCTTT
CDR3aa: CAWSREGMNTEAFF

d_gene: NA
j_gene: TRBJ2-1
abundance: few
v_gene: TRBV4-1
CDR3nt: TGCGCCAGCAGCCAAGATTTGTTGGGGGATGAGCAGTTCTTC
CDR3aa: CASSQDLLGDEQFF

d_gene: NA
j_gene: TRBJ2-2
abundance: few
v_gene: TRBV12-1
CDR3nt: TGTGCCAGCAGCTTTGCTGAGACCAGCGGGGGGGCTGACGGGGAGCTGTTTTTT
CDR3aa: CASSFAETSGGADGELFF

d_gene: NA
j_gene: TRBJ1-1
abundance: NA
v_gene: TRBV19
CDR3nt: TGTGCCAGTACCAAGGGAGGGGAGTACACTGAAGCTTTCTTT
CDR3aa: CASTKGGEYTEAFF

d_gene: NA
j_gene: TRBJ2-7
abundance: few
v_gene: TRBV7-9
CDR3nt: TGTGCCAGCAGCCCGGGGTCTAAGAAGACGTACGAGCAGTACTTC
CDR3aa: CASSPGSKKTYEQYF

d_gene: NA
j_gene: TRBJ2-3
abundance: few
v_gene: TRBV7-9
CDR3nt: TGTGCCAGCAGCTTTCCTAGCACAGATACGCAGTATTTT
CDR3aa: CASSFPSTDTQYF

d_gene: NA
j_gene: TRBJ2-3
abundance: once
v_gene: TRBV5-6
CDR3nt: TGTGCCAGCAGCTTGTATTTGACCGGCACAGATACGCAGTATTTT
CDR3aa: CASSLYLTGTDTQYF

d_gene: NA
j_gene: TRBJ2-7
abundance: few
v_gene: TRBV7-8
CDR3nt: TGTGCCAGCAGCTTAGCGAACTACGAGCAGTACTTC
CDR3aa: CASSLANYEQYF

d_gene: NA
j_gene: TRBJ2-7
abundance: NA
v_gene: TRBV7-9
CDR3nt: TGTGCCAGCAGCTTAAGTGACAGCTCCTACGAGCAGTACTTC
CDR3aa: CASSLSDSSYEQYF

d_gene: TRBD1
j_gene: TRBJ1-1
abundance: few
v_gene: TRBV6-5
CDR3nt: TGTGCCAGCAGTTCGAAACCGGGACAGACATTTGAAGCTTTCTTT
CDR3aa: CASSSKPGQTFEAFF

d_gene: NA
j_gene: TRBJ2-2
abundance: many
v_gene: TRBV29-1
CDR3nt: TGCAGCGTTGATTGGGACGGTGCAGGCGGGGAGCTGTTTTTT
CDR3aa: CSVDWDGAGGELFF

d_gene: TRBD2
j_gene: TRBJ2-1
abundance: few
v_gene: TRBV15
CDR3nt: TGTGCCACCAGCACTCGGACTAGCCGGCATGAGCAGTTCTTC
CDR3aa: CATSTRTSRHEQFF

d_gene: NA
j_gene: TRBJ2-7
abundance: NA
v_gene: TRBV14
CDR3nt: TGTGCCAGCAGCCACGAAAGCTCCTACGAGCAGTACTTC
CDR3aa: CASSHESSYEQYF

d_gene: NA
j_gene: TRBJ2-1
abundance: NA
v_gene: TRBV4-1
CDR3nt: TGCGCCAGCCAGGGGCCGGTCTACAATGAGCAGTTCTTC
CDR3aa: CASQGPVYNEQFF

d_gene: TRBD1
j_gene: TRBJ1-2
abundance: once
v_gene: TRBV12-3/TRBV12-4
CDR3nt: TGTGCCAGCAGCCAACATGACAGGGTGAACTATGGCTACACCTTC
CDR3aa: CASSQHDRVNYGYTF

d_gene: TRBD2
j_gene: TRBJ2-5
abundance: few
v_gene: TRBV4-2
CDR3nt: TGTGCCAGCAACCCCATGAAGCGGGGGCGACAAGAGACCCAGTACTTC
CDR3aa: CASNPMKRGRQETQYF

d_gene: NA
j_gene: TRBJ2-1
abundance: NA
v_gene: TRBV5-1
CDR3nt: TGCGCCAGCAGGTTGCCACATACCGGGACGGACTACAATGAGCAGTTCTTC
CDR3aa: CASRLPHTGTDYNEQFF

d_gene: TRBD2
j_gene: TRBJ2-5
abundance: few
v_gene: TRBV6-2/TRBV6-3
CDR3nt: TGTGCCAGCAGCCCCCCGGGACTAGCGGGAGGGCCAGAGACCCAGTACTTC
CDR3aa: CASSPPGLAGGPETQYF

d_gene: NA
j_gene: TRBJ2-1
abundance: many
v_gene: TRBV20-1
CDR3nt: TGCAGTGCTAGGGGGGGTAGCGAGAACAATGAGCAGTTCTTC
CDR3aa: CSARGGSENNEQFF

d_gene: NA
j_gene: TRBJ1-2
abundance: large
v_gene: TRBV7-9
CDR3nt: TGTGCCAGCAGCCTCACAGGGCTAAGGGATGGCTACACCTTC
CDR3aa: CASSLTGLRDGYTF

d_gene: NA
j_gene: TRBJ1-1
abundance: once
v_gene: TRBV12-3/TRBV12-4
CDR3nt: TGTGCCAGCAGTTTTCATGGGGGAGGCACTGAAGCTTTCTTT
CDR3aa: CASSFHGGGTEAFF

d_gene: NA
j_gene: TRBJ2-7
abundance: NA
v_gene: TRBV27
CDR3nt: TGTGCCAGCAGTCCCCTCTCGCAATACGAGCAGTACTTC
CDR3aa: CASSPLSQYEQYF

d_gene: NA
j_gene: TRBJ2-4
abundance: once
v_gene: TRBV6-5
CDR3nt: TGTGCCAGCAGTTACACCCAGGGGAACGTTCAGTACTTC
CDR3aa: CASSYTQGNVQYF

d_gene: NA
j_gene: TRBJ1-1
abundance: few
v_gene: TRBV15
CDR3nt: TGTGCCACCAGCACCGCAGGCGGATGGGCTTTCTTT
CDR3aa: CATSTAGGWAFF

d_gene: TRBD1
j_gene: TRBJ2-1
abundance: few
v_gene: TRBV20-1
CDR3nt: TGCAGTGCTACCGGGACAGGGGTCAATGAGCAGTTCTTC
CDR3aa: CSATGTGVNEQFF

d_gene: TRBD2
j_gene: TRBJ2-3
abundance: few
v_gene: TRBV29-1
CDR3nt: TGCAGCGTTGGGGGGACTAGCGGATACCACATAGATACGCAGTATTTT
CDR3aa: CSVGGTSGYHIDTQYF

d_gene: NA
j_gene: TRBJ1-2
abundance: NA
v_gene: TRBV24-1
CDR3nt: TGTGCCACCAGTGCCGGGTTCTATGGCTACACCTTC
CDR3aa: CATSAGFYGYTF

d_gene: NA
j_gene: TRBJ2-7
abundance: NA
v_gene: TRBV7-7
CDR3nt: TGTGCTAGCAGCTTAGGGGACGGGTCCTACGAGCAGTACTTC
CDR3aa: CASSLGDGSYEQYF

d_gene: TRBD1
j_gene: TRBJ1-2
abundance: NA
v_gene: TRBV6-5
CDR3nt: TGTGCCAGCAGTTCTACAGGGGGCTTTAGCTATGGCTACACCTTC
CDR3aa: CASSSTGGFSYGYTF

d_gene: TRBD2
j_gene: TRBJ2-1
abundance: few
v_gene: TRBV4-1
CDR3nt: TGCGCCAGCAGCCTTGGGAGACTAGCGGGGTATGAGAGCTCCTACAATGAGCAGTTCTTC
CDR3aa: CASSLGRLAGYESSYNEQFF

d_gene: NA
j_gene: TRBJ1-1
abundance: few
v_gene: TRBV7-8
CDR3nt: TGTGCCAGCAGCATTTCCGACGGGTACACTGAAGCTTTCTTT
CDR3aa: CASSISDGYTEAFF

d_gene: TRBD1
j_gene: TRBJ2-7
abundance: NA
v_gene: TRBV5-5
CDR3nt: TGTGCCAGCAGCTTGGAGTCGGGGGAGGTGGGACAGGGAATATACGAGCAGTACTTC
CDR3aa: CASSLESGEVGQGIYEQYF

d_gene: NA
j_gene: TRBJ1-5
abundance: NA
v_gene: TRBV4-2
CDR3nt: TGTGCCAGCAGCCAAGATGCCGGCAATCAGCCCCAGCATTTT
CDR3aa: CASSQDAGNQPQHF

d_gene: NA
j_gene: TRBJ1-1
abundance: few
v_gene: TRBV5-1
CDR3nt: TGCGCCAGCAGCTTGGCCGGAGGGAGAGGTCGTATCACTGAAGCTTTCTTT
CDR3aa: CASSLAGGRGRITEAFF

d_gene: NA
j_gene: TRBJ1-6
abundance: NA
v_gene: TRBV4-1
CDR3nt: TGCGCCAGCAGCCAACAGAAAGATAGCTCCTATAATTCACCCCTCCACTTT
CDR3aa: CASSQQKDSSYNSPLHF

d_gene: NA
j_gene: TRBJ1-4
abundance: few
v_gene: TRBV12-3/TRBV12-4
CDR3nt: TGTGCCAGCAGTTTAAACGAAAAACTGTTTTTT
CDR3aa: CASSLNEKLFF

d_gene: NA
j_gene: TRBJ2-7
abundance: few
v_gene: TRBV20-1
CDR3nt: TGCAGTGCTAGCATGTGGCATGGGACCCTCGAGCAGTACTTC
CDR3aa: CSASMWHGTLEQYF

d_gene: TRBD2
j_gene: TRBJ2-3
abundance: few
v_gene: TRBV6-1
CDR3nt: TGTGCCAGCAGTGAACTGAGCGGGGGGGCAGATACGCAGTATTTT
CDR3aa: CASSELSGGADTQYF

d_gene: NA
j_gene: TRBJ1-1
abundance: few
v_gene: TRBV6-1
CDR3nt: TGTGCCAGCAGTGAATTAATTTTCAGTGGGACTGAAGCTTTCTTT
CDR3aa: CASSELIFSGTEAFF

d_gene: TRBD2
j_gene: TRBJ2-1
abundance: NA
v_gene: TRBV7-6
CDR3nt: TGTGCCAGCAGTGCGGGACTATCGCAGTTCTTC
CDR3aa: CASSAGLSQFF

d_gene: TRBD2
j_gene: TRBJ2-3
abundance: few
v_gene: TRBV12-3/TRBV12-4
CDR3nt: TGTGCCAGCAGCTCGCCGGGGGGAGGTACGCAGTATTTT
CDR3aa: CASSSPGGGTQYF

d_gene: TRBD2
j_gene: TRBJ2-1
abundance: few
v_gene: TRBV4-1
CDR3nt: TGCGCCAGCAGCCAAGAAACGGGGGGAATAAGGGAGCAGTTCTTC
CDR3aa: CASSQETGGIREQFF